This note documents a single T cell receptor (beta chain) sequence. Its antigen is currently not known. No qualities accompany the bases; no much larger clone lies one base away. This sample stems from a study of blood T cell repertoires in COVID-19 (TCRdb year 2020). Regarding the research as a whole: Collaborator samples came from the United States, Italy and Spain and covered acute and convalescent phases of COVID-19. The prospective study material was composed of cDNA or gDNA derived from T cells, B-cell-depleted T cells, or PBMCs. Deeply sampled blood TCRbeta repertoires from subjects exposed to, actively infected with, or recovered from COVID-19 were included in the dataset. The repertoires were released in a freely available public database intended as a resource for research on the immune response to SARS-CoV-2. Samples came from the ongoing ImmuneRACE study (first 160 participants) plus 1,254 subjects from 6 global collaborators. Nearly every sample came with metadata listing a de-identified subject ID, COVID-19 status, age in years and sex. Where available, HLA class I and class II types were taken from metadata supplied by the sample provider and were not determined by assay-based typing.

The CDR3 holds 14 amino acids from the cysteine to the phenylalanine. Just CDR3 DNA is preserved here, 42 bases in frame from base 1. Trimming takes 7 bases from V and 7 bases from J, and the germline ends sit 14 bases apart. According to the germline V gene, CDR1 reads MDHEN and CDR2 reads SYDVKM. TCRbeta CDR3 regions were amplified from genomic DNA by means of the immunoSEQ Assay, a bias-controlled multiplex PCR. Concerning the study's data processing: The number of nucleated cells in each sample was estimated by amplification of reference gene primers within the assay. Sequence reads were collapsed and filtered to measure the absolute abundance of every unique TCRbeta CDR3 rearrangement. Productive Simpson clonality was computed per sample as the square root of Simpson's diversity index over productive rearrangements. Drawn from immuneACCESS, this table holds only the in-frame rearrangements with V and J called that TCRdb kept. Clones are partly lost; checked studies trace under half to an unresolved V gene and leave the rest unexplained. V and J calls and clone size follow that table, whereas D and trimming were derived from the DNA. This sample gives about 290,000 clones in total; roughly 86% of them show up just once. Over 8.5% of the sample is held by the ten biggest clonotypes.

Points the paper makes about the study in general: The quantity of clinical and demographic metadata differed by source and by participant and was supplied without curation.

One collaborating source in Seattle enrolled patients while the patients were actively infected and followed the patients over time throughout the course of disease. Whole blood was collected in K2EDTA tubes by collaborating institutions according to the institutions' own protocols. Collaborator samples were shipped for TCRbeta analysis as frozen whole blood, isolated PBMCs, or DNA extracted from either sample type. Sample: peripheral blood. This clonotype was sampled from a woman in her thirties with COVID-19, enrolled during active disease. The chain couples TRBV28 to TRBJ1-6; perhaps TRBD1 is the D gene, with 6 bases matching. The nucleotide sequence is TGTGCCAGCACCCCGGGGGGGCGGAATTCACCCCTCCACTTT. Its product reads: CASTPGGRNSPLHF.